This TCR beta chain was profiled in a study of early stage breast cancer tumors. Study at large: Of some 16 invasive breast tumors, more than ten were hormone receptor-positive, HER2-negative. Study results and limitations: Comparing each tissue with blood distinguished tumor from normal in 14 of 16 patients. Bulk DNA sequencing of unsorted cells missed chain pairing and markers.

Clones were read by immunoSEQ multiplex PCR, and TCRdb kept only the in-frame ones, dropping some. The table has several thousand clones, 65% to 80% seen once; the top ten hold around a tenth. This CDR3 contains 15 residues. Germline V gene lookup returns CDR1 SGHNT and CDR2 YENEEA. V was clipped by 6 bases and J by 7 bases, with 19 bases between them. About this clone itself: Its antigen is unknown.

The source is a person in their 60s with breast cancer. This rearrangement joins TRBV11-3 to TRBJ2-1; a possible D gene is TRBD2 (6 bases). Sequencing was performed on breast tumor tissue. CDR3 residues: CASRAGAGRRNEQFF. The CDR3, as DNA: TGTGCCAGCAGGGCTGGGGCAGGGAGGAGGAATGAGCAGTTCTTC.